These 15 T cell receptor beta chains were sequenced from one sample in a study of blood T cell repertoires in COVID-19. The table came from immunoSEQ multiplex PCR; TCRdb's copy has only in-frame clones and leaves some out. The data hold under 200,000 clones, with about 85% observed a single time. Sequences were obtained from peripheral blood. Every receptor here comes from a man aged 60 to 75 with active or convalescent COVID-19.

The CDR3 DNA reads as TGTGCCAGCAGCCAAGATCCCGTGGTAGGGGGATTCGTTAACACCGGGGAGCTGTTTTTT. It encodes CASSQDPVVGGFVNTGELFF. This chain uses TRBV4-2 with TRBJ2-2; D possibly corresponds to TRBD1 (6 bases). Trimming removed 0 bases at V and 2 bases at J, with 22 bases between. Germline V lookup: CDR1 LGHNA, CDR2 YNFKEQ. The length of the CDR3 is 20 residues.

This chain links TRBV7-9 with TRBJ1-5; D possibly corresponds to TRBD1 (5 bases). The ends were cut back, 4 bases at V and 8 bases at J, with 12 bases in the middle. The length of the CDR3 is 13 residues. Germline V lookup: CDR1 SEHNR, CDR2 FQNEAQ (reference sequence). As DNA, the CDR3 is TGTGCCAGCAGCTCTCAGGGTGGGGAGCCCCAGCATTTT. The encoded protein is CASSSQGGEPQHF.

This chain uses TRBV24-1 with TRBJ1-1; the D is unclear. The V end lost 1 base, the J end lost 1 base, and 3 bases lay between the germline ends. The CDR3 is 13 residues long. The germline V gene has CDR1 KGHDR and CDR2 SFDVKD. This CDR3 reads CATSDFGNTEAFF. The CDR3, as DNA: TGTGCCACCAGTGATTTCGGGAACACTGAAGCTTTCTTT.

V gene TRBV5-1 combines with J gene TRBJ2-5; D possibly corresponds to TRBD2 (7 bases). Germline lookup yields CDR1 SGHRS and CDR2 YFSETQ. The CDR3 contains 15 residues. The ends were cut back, 1 base at V and 3 bases at J, with 13 bases in the middle. In DNA form, the CDR3 reads TGCGCCAGCAGCTTGATTGGAGGGGGGGAAGAGACCCAGTACTTC. Its protein is CASSLIGGGEETQYF.

This chain connects TRBV6-5 to TRBJ2-7; possible D gene TRBD2, 5 bases. Trimming shortened V by 8 bases and J by 10 bases, and 15 bases separated the two germline ends. This CDR3 has 11 residues. The germline V gene encodes CDR1 MNHEY and CDR2 SVGAGI. The CDR3 is CASHSGLEQYF. The CDR3 DNA sequence: TGTGCCAGCCATTCCGGACTTGAACAGTACTTC.

This rearrangement joins TRBV13 to TRBJ1-3; D possibly corresponds to TRBD1 (5 bases). Germline CDR1 PRHDT, CDR2 FYEKMQ (reference sequence). The ends were cut back, 3 bases at V and 15 bases at J, with 18 bases in the middle. The CDR3 has 13 residues. CDR3 in amino acids: CASSLAGRARQYF. The CDR3 bases are TGTGCCAGCAGCTTGGCAGGGAGGGCCCGGCAATATTTT.

The V gene is TRBV29-1, the J gene TRBJ1-5, with 7 bases fitting TRBD1. The CDR3 runs 15 residues. CDR1 and CDR2 from the germline V gene are SQVTM and ANQGSEA. The trim removed 6 bases at V and 0 bases at J, leaving 8 bases unmatched. The CDR3 here is CSVKEGADSNQPQHF. In DNA, the CDR3 is TGCAGCGTCAAGGAGGGGGCGGATAGCAATCAGCCCCAGCATTTT.

V usage is TRBV9 and J usage is TRBJ1-2; no clear D gene. V was cut by 1 base and J by 2 bases, with 9 bases left in between. The CDR3 runs 14 residues. CDR1 is SGDLS and CDR2 is YYNGEE in the germline V gene. This chain's CDR3 is CASSVSAENYGYTF. The CDR3 region has the DNA TGTGCCAGCAGCGTATCGGCGGAGAACTATGGCTACACCTTC.

The rearrangement links TRBV2 to TRBJ1-6; the match to TRBD1 covers 10 bases. Trimming cost V 7 bases and J 10 bases; bases outside gene matches: 10. This CDR3 comprises 15 residues. Germline loops: CDR1 SNHLY, CDR2 FYNNEI. CDR3 nucleotides: TGTGCCAGCACTACCTCGGGACAGGGGTGGTCACCCCTCCACTTT. Translating gives CASTTSGQGWSPLHF.

The chain links TRBV19 to TRBJ1-2, with TRBD1 identical over 7 bases. The CDR3 runs 16 residues. Per the germline V gene, CDR1 is LNHDA and CDR2 is SQIVND (reference sequence). Unmatched junction bases numbered 8, after V lost 0 bases and J lost 4 bases. In DNA form, the CDR3 reads TGTGCCAGTAGTATAGATCGCCCAGGGGGTGTCTATGGCTACACCTTC. Translating gives CASSIDRPGGVYGYTF. The entire variable domain, with the rest obtained from reference TRBV19 and TRBJ1-2, is as follows: DGGITQSPKYLFRKEGQNVTLSCEQNLNHDAMYWYRQDPGQGLRLIYYSQIVNDFQKGDIAEGYSVSREKKESFPLTVTSAQKNPTAFYLCASSIDRPGGVYGYTFGSGTRLTVV.

Points on this clone: Other DNA sequences in this specimen translate into the identical CDR3. The chain is built from TRBV3-1 (or the pseudogene TRBV3-2) and TRBJ2-1; no clear D. V lost 4 bases, J lost 6 bases, and 7 bases lay in between. The CDR3 runs 12 residues. CDR1 LGHDT and CDR2 YNNKEL come from the germline V gene (reference sequence). The CDR3 DNA sequence: TGTGCCAGCAGCCCGTCCGGCAATGAGCAGTTCTTC. Its protein product is CASSPSGNEQFF.

This clone was counted a single time. Other DNA sequences in this sample translate to the same CDR3. The chain couples TRBV6-5 to TRBJ1-3; D remains ambiguous. Germline assignment: CDR1 MNHEY and CDR2 SVGAGI. This CDR3 region has 15 residues. The V end lost 4 bases, the J end lost 0 bases, and 10 bases lay between the germline ends. CDR3 bases: TGTGCCAGCAGTTCAGGATTGTACTCTGGAAACACCATATATTTT. This translates into CASSSGLYSGNTIYF.

There are a few counts of this clone. Other DNA sequences in this sample translate to the same CDR3. The chain employs TRBV7-9 and TRBJ2-3; D is ambiguous. The CDR3 consists of 13 residues. Germline assignment: CDR1 SEHNR and CDR2 FQNEAQ (reference sequence). With 1 base removed from V and 2 bases from J, the gap between germline ends came to 4 bases. CDR3 bases: TGTGCCAGCAGCTTAGGAGCCACAGATACGCAGTATTTT. This sequence encodes CASSLGATDTQYF.

The rearrangement uses TRBV6-1 and TRBJ1-4; D unclear. Between the trimmed V and J ends, which lost 0 bases and 7 bases, there was a span of 12 bases. The CDR3 loop spans 15 amino acids. Germline CDR1 is MNHNS and CDR2 is SASEGT. The CDR3, as DNA: TGTGCCAGCAGTGAAGCTGCCGGGTCCCCTGAAAAACTGTTTTTT. Translated: CASSEAAGSPEKLFF.

The rearrangement uses TRBV30 and TRBJ1-2; D might be TRBD1 (5 bases). Germline lookup yields CDR1 GTSNPN and CDR2 SVGIG (reference sequence). This CDR3 contains 13 residues. Deletions cut 5 bases from V and 2 bases from J, with 12 bases between. For the CDR3, the DNA is TGTGCCTGGGCCCTACAGGAGAACTATGGCTACACCTTC. It specifies CAWALQENYGYTF.